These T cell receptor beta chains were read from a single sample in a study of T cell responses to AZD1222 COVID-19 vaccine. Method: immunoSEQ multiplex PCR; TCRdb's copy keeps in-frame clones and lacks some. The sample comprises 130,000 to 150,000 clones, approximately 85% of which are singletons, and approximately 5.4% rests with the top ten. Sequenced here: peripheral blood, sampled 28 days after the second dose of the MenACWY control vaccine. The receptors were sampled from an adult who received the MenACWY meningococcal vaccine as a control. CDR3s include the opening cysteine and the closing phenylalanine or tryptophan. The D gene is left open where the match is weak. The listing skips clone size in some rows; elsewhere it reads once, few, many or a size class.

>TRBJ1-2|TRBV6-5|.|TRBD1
CASRQDRVQGYGYTF
TGTGCCAGCAGACAAGACAGGGTGCAAGGCTATGGCTACACCTTC
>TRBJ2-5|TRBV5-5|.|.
CASSLYGGPQETQYF
TGTGCCAGCAGCTTGTACGGGGGCCCCCAAGAGACCCAGTACTTC
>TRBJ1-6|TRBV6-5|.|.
CASSKNSANNSPLHF
TGTGCCAGCAGTAAAAACAGCGCCAATAATTCACCCCTCCACTTT
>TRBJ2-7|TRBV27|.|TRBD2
CASSGRSSGTYEQYF
TGTGCCAGCAGTGGACGGTCTAGCGGGACCTACGAGCAGTACTTC
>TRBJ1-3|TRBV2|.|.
CASVLGRTGNTIYF
TGTGCCAGCGTTTTGGGGAGAACTGGAAACACCATATATTTT
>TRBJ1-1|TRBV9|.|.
CASSVGENTEAFF
TGTGCCAGCAGCGTAGGAGAGAACACTGAAGCTTTCTTT
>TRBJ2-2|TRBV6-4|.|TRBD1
CASRSGQDTGELFF
TGTGCCAGCAGGTCGGGACAGGACACCGGGGAGCTGTTTTTT
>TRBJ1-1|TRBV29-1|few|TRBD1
CSIRKGADTEAFF
TGCAGCATCCGAAAGGGGGCGGACACTGAAGCTTTCTTT
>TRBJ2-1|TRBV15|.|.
CATTKNEQGSNEQFF
TGTGCCACCACTAAGAACGAACAGGGTTCCAATGAGCAGTTCTTC
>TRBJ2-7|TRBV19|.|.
CASSSTGLPYEQYF
TGTGCCAGTAGTAGCACTGGGCTACCATACGAGCAGTACTTC
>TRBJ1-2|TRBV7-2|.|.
CASSLLLMPGAVYGYTF
TGTGCCAGCAGCTTACTTCTCATGCCGGGGGCAGTCTATGGCTACACCTTC
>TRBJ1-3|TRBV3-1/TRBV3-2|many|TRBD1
CASSQDVRDRVSGNTIYF
TGTGCCAGCAGCCAAGATGTCCGGGACAGGGTTTCTGGAAACACCATATATTTT
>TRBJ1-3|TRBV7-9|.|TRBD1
CASSRDRDGTIYF
TGTGCCAGCAGCAGAGACAGGGACGGCACCATATATTTT
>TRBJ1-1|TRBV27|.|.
CASSHILRRENTEAFF
TGTGCCAGCAGCCATATCCTCCGCAGGGAGAACACTGAAGCTTTCTTT
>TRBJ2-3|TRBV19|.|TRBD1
CASSIGLRTGPDTQYF
TGTGCCAGTAGTATCGGGCTTCGGACAGGCCCAGATACGCAGTATTTT
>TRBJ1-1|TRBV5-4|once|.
CASSPRQGGVTEAFF
TGTGCCAGCAGCCCTCGGCAGGGCGGGGTCACTGAAGCTTTCTTT
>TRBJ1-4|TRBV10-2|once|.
CASSRVGATNEKLFF
TGCGCCAGCAGCCGAGTGGGGGCTACTAATGAAAAACTGTTTTTT
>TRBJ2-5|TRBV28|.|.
CASSLIGDPLQETQYF
TGTGCCAGCAGTTTAATCGGCGATCCTCTTCAAGAGACCCAGTACTTC
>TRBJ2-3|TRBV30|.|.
CAWGKLADTQYF
TGTGCCTGGGGAAAACTGGCAGATACGCAGTATTTT
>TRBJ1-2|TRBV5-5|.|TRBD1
CASSPGTGPPYTF
TGTGCCAGCAGCCCCGGGACAGGGCCCCCCTACACCTTC
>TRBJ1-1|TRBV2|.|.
CASSYKGNTEAFF
TGTGCCAGCAGTTATAAAGGGAACACTGAAGCTTTCTTT
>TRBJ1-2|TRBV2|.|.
CASSGGSEGYTF
TGTGCCAGCAGTGGGGGGTCGGAGGGCTACACCTTC
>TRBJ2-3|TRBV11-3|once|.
CASSLGGERTDTQYF
TGTGCCAGCAGCTTAGGGGGGGAACGGACAGATACGCAGTATTTT
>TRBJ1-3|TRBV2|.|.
CATNWGDSGNTIYF
TGTGCCACTAACTGGGGGGACTCTGGAAACACCATATATTTT
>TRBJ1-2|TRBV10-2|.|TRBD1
CASSAQDRDYGYTF
TGCGCCAGCAGTGCCCAGGACAGGGACTATGGCTACACCTTC
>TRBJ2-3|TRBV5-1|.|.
CASSYNGISTDTQYF
TGCGCCAGCAGTTATAACGGGATAAGCACAGATACGCAGTATTTT
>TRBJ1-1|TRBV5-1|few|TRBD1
CASSPQGALTEAFF
TGCGCCAGCAGCCCGCAGGGGGCGTTAACTGAAGCTTTCTTT
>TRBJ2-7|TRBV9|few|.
CASSVDDSPEQYF
TGTGCCAGCAGCGTAGACGACAGTCCCGAGCAGTACTTC
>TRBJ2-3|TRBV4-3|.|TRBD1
CASSSQGASTDTQYF
TGCGCCAGCAGCTCTCAGGGGGCCAGCACAGATACGCAGTATTTT
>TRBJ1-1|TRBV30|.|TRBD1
CAWGDRGLLRAFF
TGTGCCTGGGGGGACAGGGGGTTGCTGCGAGCTTTCTTT
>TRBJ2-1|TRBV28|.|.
CASSLTADLNEQFF
TGTGCCAGCAGTTTAACAGCGGATCTCAATGAGCAGTTCTTC
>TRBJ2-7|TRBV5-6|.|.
CASSFLNEQYF
TGTGCCAGCAGCTTTTTGAACGAGCAGTACTTC
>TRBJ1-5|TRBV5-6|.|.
CASSKQGTPSNQPQHF
TGTGCCAGCAGCAAACAGGGAACTCCTAGCAATCAGCCCCAGCATTTT
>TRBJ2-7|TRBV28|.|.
CASNEGVQTYEQYF
TGTGCCAGCAACGAGGGGGTACAAACCTACGAGCAGTACTTC
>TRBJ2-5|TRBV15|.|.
CATSRATGAQETQYF
TGTGCCACCAGCAGGGCCACAGGTGCTCAAGAGACCCAGTACTTC
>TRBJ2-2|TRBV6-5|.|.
CASSYQAATNTGELFF
TGTGCCAGCAGTTACCAAGCGGCAACGAACACCGGGGAGCTGTTTTTT
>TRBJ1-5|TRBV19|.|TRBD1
CASSNRDRLAYQPQHF
TGTGCCAGTAGTAACCGGGACAGACTAGCGTATCAGCCCCAGCATTTT
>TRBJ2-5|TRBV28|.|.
CASSQMTGTRRTQYF
TGTGCCAGCAGCCAGATGACCGGGACACGACGGACCCAGTACTTC
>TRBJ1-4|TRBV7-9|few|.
CASSLGARTEIF
TGTGCCAGCAGCTTAGGGGCAAGGACTGAGATTTTT
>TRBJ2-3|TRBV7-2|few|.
CASSLEALPGDTQYF
TGTGCCAGCAGCTTGGAGGCCCTTCCCGGGGATACGCAGTATTTT
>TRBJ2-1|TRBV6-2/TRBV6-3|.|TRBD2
CASSSNRGGEQFF
TGTGCCAGCAGCTCGAATCGGGGGGGTGAGCAGTTCTTC
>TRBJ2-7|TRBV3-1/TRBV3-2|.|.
CASSQGLYEQYF
TGTGCCAGCAGCCAAGGTCTCTACGAGCAGTACTTC
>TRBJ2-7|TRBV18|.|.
CASSPSPGYEQYF
TGTGCCAGCTCACCGAGCCCAGGCTACGAGCAGTACTTC
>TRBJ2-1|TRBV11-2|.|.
CASSWSHNEQFF
TGTGCCAGCAGCTGGAGCCACAATGAGCAGTTCTTC
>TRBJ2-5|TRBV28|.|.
CASSLPGRGTQYF
TGTGCCAGCAGTTTGCCAGGCAGGGGGACCCAGTACTTC
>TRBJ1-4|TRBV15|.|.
CATSRDRGNWEKLFF
TGTGCCACCAGCAGAGATAGAGGGAACTGGGAAAAACTGTTTTTT
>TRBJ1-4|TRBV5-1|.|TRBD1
CASSVSRGNEKLFF
TGCGCCAGCAGCGTATCCAGGGGGAATGAAAAACTGTTTTTT
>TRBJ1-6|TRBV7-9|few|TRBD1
CASSGWDSSNSPLHF
TGTGCCAGCTCGGGTTGGGACAGCTCTAATTCACCCCTCCACTTT
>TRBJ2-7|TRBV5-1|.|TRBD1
CASSHRGYEQYF
TGCGCCAGCAGTCACAGGGGCTACGAGCAGTACTTC
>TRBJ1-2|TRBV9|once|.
CASSVELWDESSYGYTF
TGTGCCAGCAGCGTAGAATTGTGGGATGAGAGTAGCTATGGCTACACCTTC
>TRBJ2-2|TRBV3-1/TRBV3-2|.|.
CASSQAVGELFF
TGTGCCAGCAGCCAAGCAGTCGGGGAGCTGTTTTTT
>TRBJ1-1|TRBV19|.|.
CASSDLRGGNTEAFF
TGTGCCAGTAGTGACCTCAGGGGAGGTAACACTGAAGCTTTCTTT
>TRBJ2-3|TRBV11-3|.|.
CASSLTDTQYF
TGTGCCAGCAGCTTGACAGATACGCAGTATTTT
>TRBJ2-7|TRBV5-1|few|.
CASSIRGTGVDEQYF
TGCGCCAGCAGCATAAGAGGGACGGGAGTCGACGAGCAGTACTTC
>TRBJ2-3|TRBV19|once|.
CASKGQPSTDTQYF
TGTGCCAGTAAAGGGCAGCCTAGCACAGATACGCAGTATTTT
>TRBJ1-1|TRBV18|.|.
CASSPLIRGGYTEAFF
TGTGCCAGCTCACCATTGATAAGGGGAGGGTACACTGAAGCTTTCTTT
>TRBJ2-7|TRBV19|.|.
CASSIDAGRNEQYF
TGTGCCAGTAGTATAGATGCGGGCCGGAACGAGCAGTACTTC